There are many counts of the clone carrying this TCR beta chain. The antigen is unknown. These data are taken from a study of T cell repertoires in cytomegalovirus infection. Across the study: Evidence of both CMV infection and a matching HLA type came from public TCR beta signatures.

Points from the study as a whole: HLA-C-restricted CMV-specific TCR beta clonotypes prevailed in the ex vivo response. People with CMV and the relevant HLA were identified by cumulative public TCR beta family frequency.

The CDR3 covers 16 residues. V lost 4 bases to trimming and J lost 1 base; unmatched junction nucleotides: 5. Via MiXCR, TCRdb re-called the reads, giving one row per CDR3 protein. The sample shows over 450,000 distinct CDR3 sequences, approximately 11% of them seen only once. The receptor's source is a human donor in good health (CMV status not recorded). Some clones in this sample may be carry-over from other donors' samples. The gene calls are TRBV12-3 or TRBV12-4 and TRBJ2-3; 10 nucleotides line up with TRBD1. What was sequenced was PBMCs. In nucleotides, the CDR3 is TGTGCCAGCAGTTCACCGACAGGGGGCGGCACAGATACGCAGTATTTT. Translated: CASSSPTGGGTDTQYF.